This record covers a single T cell receptor beta chain. What it binds is unknown. The junction departs from the called germline gene at one end, perhaps through a read error. This sample stems from a study of tumor-infiltrating lymphocytes in primary liver carcinoma. General study results and limits: Just about 7-24% of leading clones were found in every one of five regions. Tumor-adjacent and tumor-blood pairs showed less overlap than tumor region pairs.

Total RNA and DNA came together from around 18-30 mg of bulk tissue without cell sorting. The patients had histopathologically diagnosed primary liver carcinoma, and their disease was treated by surgical resection. The patients, who had chronic HBV infection, were treatment-naive (untreated). Germline CDR1 and CDR2: MNHGY and SAAAGT. CDR3 length: 16 amino acids. The authors made TCR beta cDNA from around 500 ng total RNA with a constant-region primer. It was through three nested multiplex PCR rounds of slightly modified ARM-PCR that TCR beta libraries arose. TRBV1-TRBV30 forward primers paired with a C-beta reverse primer were used in the first two PCR rounds, which ran about 11 cycles each. TCRdb used MiXCR to reprocess the multiplex PCR reads, holding one entry per CDR3 protein. Of some 64,000 distinct CDR3 sequences in the sample, around 69% were seen once.

The origin of this receptor is a man aged 35 to 55 with primary liver carcinoma and hepatitis B virus infection. The specimen sequenced was liver tumor tissue from sampling region 4. Specified subset: tumor region T4, right-lateral pole. The chain joins TRBV6-8 to TRBJ2-1; no firm D call. The CDR3 protein is CASSYSRPTPYNEQSF. The CDR3 DNA sequence: TGTGCCAGCAGTTACTCGAGACCGACTCCATACAATGAGCAGTCCTTC.